This T cell receptor (beta chain) originates from a study of blood T cell repertoires in COVID-19. On the study more broadly: Samples representing acute and convalescent COVID-19 were sourced from the United States, Italy and Spain. PBMCs, B-cell-depleted T cells, or T cells were the source of the cDNA or gDNA that made up the material.

This clone was recorded once. In the authors' methods: Estimates of nucleated cell counts were drawn from the amplification of reference gene primers. Clones were read by immunoSEQ multiplex PCR, and TCRdb kept only the in-frame ones, dropping some. V and J calls and clone size are given by that table; D and trimming were obtained from the DNA. The sample lists around 200,000 clones; approximately 91% were seen once. Looked up from germline, CDR1 is LGHDT and CDR2 is YNNKEL (reference sequence). The CDR3 contains 16 residues. V was pared by 0 bases and J by 6 bases, with 5 bases of the junction left unmatched.

J is TRBJ2-5 and V is TRBV3-1 (or the pseudogene TRBV3-2); 12 bases align to TRBD2. The sample was peripheral blood. This clonotype was obtained from a man aged 35 to 55 with acute or convalescent COVID-19. The CDR3 DNA reads as TGTGCCAGCAGCCAAGATCTAGCGGGGGGGCGGAAGACCCAGTACTTC. Translation: CASSQDLAGGRKTQYF.